A selection of T cell receptor beta chains follows, all from one sample in a study of T cell responses to AZD1222 COVID-19 vaccine. The table came from immunoSEQ multiplex PCR; TCRdb's copy has only in-frame clones and leaves some out. This table holds some 150,000 clones, roughly 89% found once. The sample consisted of peripheral blood, taken on day 0 of AZD1222 vaccination. These receptors came from an adult in good health. Each CDR3 is given with its conserved first and last residue. A D gene is named only where the DNA matches it firmly.

V	D	J	CDR3	DNA
TRBV28	NA	TRBJ1-2	CASRARGRGDGYTF	TGTGCCAGCAGAGCCCGGGGCAGGGGTGATGGCTACACCTTC
TRBV2	NA	TRBJ1-3	CASSEQPFSGNTIYF	TGTGCCAGCAGTGAACAGCCGTTCTCTGGAAACACCATATATTTT
TRBV7-2	TRBD2	TRBJ2-1	CASSLAPSGTYNEQFF	TGTGCCAGCAGCTTAGCCCCTAGCGGAACTTACAATGAGCAGTTCTTC
TRBV19	TRBD1	TRBJ2-1	CASSIGRGFYNEQFF	TGTGCCAGTAGTATAGGCAGGGGGTTCTACAATGAGCAGTTCTTC
TRBV18	NA	TRBJ1-2	CASSPPVGGTHGYTF	TGTGCCAGCTCACCACCGGTGGGGGGCACACATGGCTACACCTTC
TRBV18	TRBD1	TRBJ2-4	CASSLQDRGIAKNIQYF	TGTGCCAGCTCACTCCAGGACAGGGGCATAGCCAAAAACATTCAGTACTTC
TRBV5-6	NA	TRBJ1-5	CASSADGVNQPQHF	TGTGCCAGCAGCGCGGACGGAGTCAATCAGCCCCAGCATTTT
TRBV29-1	NA	TRBJ1-1	CSCGQPNTEAFF	TGCAGCTGCGGACAGCCGAACACTGAAGCTTTCTTT
TRBV28	NA	TRBJ1-2	CASSLTREDYGYTF	TGTGCCAGCAGTTTGACCAGGGAAGACTATGGCTACACCTTC
TRBV19	NA	TRBJ1-5	CASQAPASNQPQHF	TGTGCCAGCCAGGCCCCGGCCAGCAATCAGCCCCAGCATTTT
TRBV7-3	NA	TRBJ2-5	CASSFQGPGGTQYF	TGTGCCAGCAGCTTTCAGGGGCCCGGGGGGACCCAGTACTTC
TRBV3-1/TRBV3-2	NA	TRBJ1-2	CASSQDLRRGSRYTF	TGTGCCAGCAGCCAAGATCTGAGGCGGGGTAGTCGCTACACCTTC
TRBV6-5	NA	TRBJ1-4	CASSYSASGNEKLFF	TGTGCCAGCAGTTACTCGGCTTCCGGGAATGAAAAACTGTTTTTT
TRBV19	NA	TRBJ1-1	CASSGGPGMNTEAFF	TGTGCCAGTAGTGGGGGGCCAGGGATGAACACTGAAGCTTTCTTT
TRBV5-1	NA	TRBJ2-7	CASSLAGSSEQYF	TGCGCCAGCAGCTTGGCCGGTTCCTCCGAGCAGTACTTC
TRBV7-9	NA	TRBJ1-3	CASSLAIGGSGNTIYF	TGTGCCAGCAGCTTAGCGATAGGGGGCTCTGGAAACACCATATATTTT
TRBV3-1/TRBV3-2	NA	TRBJ1-4	CASSQDLGLEKLFF	TGTGCCAGCAGCCAAGATCTGGGACTAGAAAAACTGTTTTTT
TRBV4-3	NA	TRBJ2-5	CASSLGETQYF	TGCGCCAGCAGCCTGGGGGAGACCCAGTACTTC
TRBV27	TRBD1	TRBJ1-5	CASSLYFRGQGHQPQHF	TGTGCCAGCAGCCTTTACTTTAGGGGACAGGGCCATCAGCCCCAGCATTTT
TRBV5-6	TRBD1	TRBJ2-3	CASSFLDRAKDTQYF	TGTGCCAGCAGCTTTCTGGACAGGGCTAAGGATACGCAGTATTTT